A single sample gave rise to the 25 T cell receptor beta chains below, sequenced in a study of technical replicates of blood from several donors. Method: immunoSEQ multiplex PCR; TCRdb's copy keeps in-frame clones and lacks some. The repertoire holds 75,000 to 90,000 clones, with around 90% as singletons. Material: T cells isolated from PBMCs. These receptors were obtained from a human donor in good health.

The chain carries TRBV7-2 and TRBJ2-5; 8 bases align to TRBD2. Germline CDR1 SGHTA, CDR2 FQGNSA. Trimming cost V 1 base and J 4 bases; bases outside gene matches: 8. The CDR3 totals 16 residues. The CDR3 protein is CASSLGGAGVGETQYF. The CDR3 bases are TGTGCCAGCAGCTTAGGAGGAGCGGGAGTTGGAGAGACCCAGTACTTC. Combining the CDR3 with reference TRBV7-2 and TRBJ2-5 gives the whole variable domain GAGVSQSPSNKVTEKGKDVELRCDPISGHTALYWYRQSLGQGLEFLIYFQGNSAPDKSGLPSDRFSAERTGGSVSTLTIQRTQQEDSAVYLCASSLGGAGVGETQYFGPGTRLLVL.

The chain has TRBV5-1 and TRBJ2-1; 8 bases are a match to TRBD2. Unmatched junction bases numbered 3, after V lost 0 bases and J lost 4 bases. This CDR3 has 15 residues. In germline, CDR1 is SGHRS, CDR2 YFSETQ. CDR3 region: CASSLGVAGYNEQFF. The DNA for the CDR3 is TGCGCCAGCAGCTTGGGCGTAGCGGGGTACAATGAGCAGTTCTTC.

The rearrangement joins TRBV11-3 to TRBJ2-3; possibly TRBD1 for D (6 bases). CDR3 length equals 14 residues. Trimming removed 5 bases from V and 2 bases from J, with 11 bases in between. Germline values: CDR1 SGHNT, CDR2 YENEEA. This CDR3 reads CASSEHRATDTQYF. CDR3 nucleotides: TGTGCCAGCAGCGAACACAGGGCCACAGATACGCAGTATTTT. The full variable domain, completed using reference TRBV11-3 and TRBJ2-3, is EAGVVQSPRYKIIEKKQPVAFWCNPISGHNTLYWYLQNLGQGPELLIRYENEEAVDDSQLPKDRFSAERLKGVDSTLKIQPAELGDSAVYLCASSEHRATDTQYFGPGTRLTVL.

The rearrangement uses TRBV18 and TRBJ2-7; D perhaps matches TRBD2 (7 bases). In germline, CDR1 is KGHSH, CDR2 LQKENI. The CDR3 sequence is 17 residues long. V shed 4 bases and J shed 3 bases, with 22 bases lying between them. CDR3 region: CASSLLNRGEGHYEQYF. The CDR3 DNA is TGTGCCAGCTCACTCCTAAATAGGGGGGAGGGCCACTACGAGCAGTACTTC.

The gene calls are TRBV30 and TRBJ2-2; D is unclear. The CDR3 extends over 14 amino acids. V dropped 4 bases and J dropped 0 bases, with 9 bases sitting between them. From germline, CDR1 is GTSNPN and CDR2 SVGIG (reference sequence). CDR3 protein: CAWNLEANTGELFF. Here the CDR3 DNA reads TGTGCCTGGAATTTAGAGGCGAACACCGGGGAGCTGTTTTTT.

V usage is TRBV10-1 and J usage is TRBJ2-7; 12 bases are a match to TRBD1. CDR3 size: 15 residues. Germline loops: CDR1 WNHNN, CDR2 SYGVQD (reference sequence). V shed 4 bases and J 4 bases; nucleotides not matched to a gene: 5. CDR3 nucleotides: TGCGCCAGCAGTGCGGGGACAGGGGGCCCTTACGAGCAGTACTTC. Its protein is CASSAGTGGPYEQYF.

This clone was picked up one time. This chain uses TRBV4-1 with TRBJ2-2; 9 bases match TRBD2. CDR1 and CDR2 (germline): MGHRA, YSYEKL. Trimming cost V 2 bases and J 5 bases; bases outside gene matches: 15. The CDR3 extends over 19 amino acids. The chain's CDR3 is CASSQKRGPGTSMTGELFF. The CDR3 DNA reads as TGCGCCAGCAGCCAAAAGAGGGGACCGGGGACTAGCATGACCGGGGAGCTGTTTTTT.

This chain connects TRBV5-1 to TRBJ1-1; tentative D call: TRBD1 (5 bases). This CDR3 spans 13 amino acids. With 4 bases removed from V and 4 bases from J, the gap between germline ends came to 11 bases. Per the germline V gene, CDR1 is SGHRS and CDR2 is YFSETQ. The CDR3: CASSGGLRTEAFF. The CDR3 nucleotides read TGCGCCAGCAGCGGGGGGTTACGCACTGAAGCTTTCTTT.

The rearrangement uses TRBV5-1 and TRBJ2-5; 9 bases map to TRBD1. CDR3 length equals 15 residues. J gave up 6 bases and V 4 bases, and 10 bases lay outside the gene matches. The germline gives CDR1 SGHRS, CDR2 YFSETQ. For the CDR3, the DNA is TGCGCCAGCAGCCCGGGGGACAGGGATCCCAAGACCCAGTACTTC. Translating gives CASSPGDRDPKTQYF. Full variable domain (remainder filled in from reference TRBV5-1 and TRBJ2-5): KAGVTQTPRYLIKTRGQQVTLSCSPISGHRSVSWYQQTPGQGLQFLFEYFSETQRNKGNFPGRFSGRQFSNSRSEMNVSTLELGDSALYLCASSPGDRDPKTQYFGPGTRLLVL.

The chain couples TRBV29-1 to TRBJ2-5; 7 bases align to TRBD2. CDR1 is SQVTM, CDR2 ANQGSEA, per germline. The CDR3 length is 14 residues. Losses at the gene ends were 4 bases for V and 1 base for J; bases not matched to a gene: 6. CDR3 nucleotide sequence: TGCAGCGTTGTGGGGGGGGAGGCCCAAGAGACCCAGTACTTC. Translation: CSVVGGEAQETQYF.

The genes are TRBV4-1 and TRBJ2-3; D is possibly TRBD2 (6 bases). CDR1 is MGHRA, CDR2 YSYEKL, per germline. This CDR3 contains 15 residues. The ends were cut back, 3 bases at V and 0 bases at J, with 10 bases in the middle. The CDR3 nucleotides read TGCGCCAGCAGCCAGGTACTAGCTAGCACAGATACGCAGTATTTT. Translating gives CASSQVLASTDTQYF.

The J gene is TRBJ2-7, the V gene TRBV11-2, with 7 nucleotides matching TRBD2. The germline V gene has CDR1 SGHAT and CDR2 FQNNGV. Trimming at V came to 3 bases and at J to 1 base, leaving 6 bases not matched to a gene. CDR3 length equals 15 residues. DNA of the CDR3: TGTGCCAGCAGCTTGGGGGAGGGGCGGTCCTACGAGCAGTACTTC. Its protein is CASSLGEGRSYEQYF.

The gene calls are TRBV19 and TRBJ2-1; 9 bases match TRBD1. V was pared by 5 bases and J by 6 bases, with 8 bases of the junction left unmatched. The V gene's germline CDR1 is LNHDA and CDR2 SQIVND (reference sequence). The CDR3 covers 15 residues. The CDR3 spells CASSQQGASRNEQFF. Here the CDR3 DNA reads TGTGCCAGTAGTCAACAGGGGGCATCACGCAATGAGCAGTTCTTC.

The chain links TRBV5-1 to TRBJ1-1; no clear D. Germline loops: CDR1 SGHRS, CDR2 YFSETQ. Trimming pared 2 bases from V and 0 bases from J, leaving 8 bases between. This CDR3 is built from 14 residues. The CDR3 protein is CASSFTALNTEAFF. DNA of the CDR3: TGCGCCAGCAGCTTTACAGCATTGAACACTGAAGCTTTCTTT.

The V gene is TRBV6-5, the J gene TRBJ1-6; no reliable D call. Trimming left V 2 bases short and J 5 bases short, with 10 bases between. This CDR3 has 15 amino acids. Germline V gene sequence: CDR1 MNHEY, CDR2 SVGAGI. In nucleotides, the CDR3 is TGTGCCAGCAGTTACGTCCGGTCTAATAATTCACCCCTCCACTTT. Amino acids: CASSYVRSNNSPLHF.

This chain links TRBV6-5 with TRBJ1-2, with 7 bases fitting TRBD1. V was pared by 6 bases and J by 4 bases, with 5 bases of the junction left unmatched. This CDR3 spans 13 amino acids. CDR1 and CDR2 (germline): MNHEY, SVGAGI. CDR3: CASSRDSLYGYTF. CDR3 DNA sequence: TGTGCCAGCAGCCGGGACAGTCTCTATGGCTACACCTTC.

CDR3 nucleotide sequence: TGTGCCAGCAGTTTATCGGGGAGGCTATACCCCGGGAAAAACATTCAGTACTTC. Its protein product is CASSLSGRLYPGKNIQYF. V is TRBV27 and J is TRBJ2-4, with D possibly being TRBD2 (6 bases). V shed 0 bases and J shed 4 bases, with 19 bases lying between them. The CDR3 is 18 amino acids. Germline V lookup: CDR1 MNHEY, CDR2 SMNVEV (reference sequence).

The table lists this clone with a count of one. In nucleotides, the CDR3 is TGTGCCAGCAGTTCCCCGGGACTAGCACTCTACGAGCAGTACTTC. This encodes CASSSPGLALYEQYF. V gene TRBV28 combines with J gene TRBJ2-7; 9 nucleotides align to TRBD2. V gave up 4 bases and J gave up 3 bases; unmatched junction bases: 7. CDR3 size: 15 residues. Germline values: CDR1 MDHEN, CDR2 SYDVKM.

This chain connects TRBV28 to TRBJ1-2, with D uncertain. The CDR3 is 13 amino acids. V lost 1 base and J 8 bases, leaving 11 bases between the germline ends. Germline V gene data show CDR1 as MDHEN and CDR2 as SYDVKM. The CDR3 spells CASSLLSLRGYTF. CDR3 coding DNA: TGTGCCAGCAGTTTATTATCTTTGAGGGGCTACACCTTC.

The chain couples TRBV5-1 to TRBJ2-2; D ambiguous. Trimming took off 1 base at V and 4 bases at J, with 8 bases between the two ends. In germline, CDR1 is SGHRS, CDR2 YFSETQ. The length of the CDR3 is 14 residues. The CDR3 bases are TGCGCCAGCAGCTTGAATCAGGTCACCGGGGAGCTGTTTTTT. Its translation: CASSLNQVTGELFF.

The chain employs TRBV6-5 and TRBJ1-2, with D possibly matching TRBD1 (5 bases). Germline V CDR1 and CDR2: MNHEY, SVGAGI. The V end was cut by 5 bases, the J end by 4 bases, with 17 bases between. This CDR3 is built from 15 residues. CDR3 region: CASSAFGTGGYGYTF. DNA for the CDR3: TGTGCCAGCAGTGCTTTCGGGACGGGGGGCTATGGCTACACCTTC.

This clone appeared a single time. The V and J genes are TRBV11-2 and TRBJ2-7; TRBD1 is a possible D gene (5 bases). Germline CDR1 reads SGHAT; CDR2 reads FQNNGV. CDR3 length: 14 residues. V was pared by 2 bases and J by 3 bases, with 11 bases between. The CDR3, as DNA: TGTGCCAGCAGCTTATTTACAGGTGACTACGAGCAGTACTTC. The encoded protein is CASSLFTGDYEQYF.

The chain links TRBV27 to TRBJ2-1, with a weak D call TRBD1 (6 bases). This CDR3 is built from 15 residues. The V gene's germline CDR1 is MNHEY and CDR2 SMNVEV (reference sequence). Deletions cut 8 bases from V and 5 bases from J, with 19 bases between. CDR3 in amino acids: CASLPEGGVDNEQFF. CDR3 nucleotide sequence: TGTGCCAGCCTGCCGGAAGGGGGAGTTGACAATGAGCAGTTCTTC.

The rearrangement uses TRBV19 and TRBJ1-5; D unclear. Germline CDR1 reads LNHDA; CDR2 reads SQIVND (reference sequence). This CDR3 is built from 13 residues. The V and J ends lost 5 bases and 6 bases respectively, with 11 bases between them. The CDR3 here is CASSPSLSQPQHF. The CDR3 nucleotides read TGTGCCAGTAGTCCCTCCCTTTCTCAGCCCCAGCATTTT. Filled out from reference TRBV19 and TRBJ1-5, the complete variable domain reads DGGITQSPKYLFRKEGQNVTLSCEQNLNHDAMYWYRQDPGQGLRLIYYSQIVNDFQKGDIAEGYSVSREKKESFPLTVTSAQKNPTAFYLCASSPSLSQPQHFGDGTRLSIL.

The chain is built from TRBV5-8 and TRBJ2-5; 11 bases fit TRBD2. The CDR3 totals 18 residues. Germline CDR1 SGHTS, CDR2 YDEGEE. Unmatched junction bases numbered 10, after V lost 2 bases and J lost 1 base. DNA for the CDR3: TGTGCCAGCAGCTTTCTACTAGCGGGAGTCTCGACCCAAGAGACCCAGTACTTC. Translated, it gives CASSFLLAGVSTQETQYF. Filled out from reference TRBV5-8 and TRBJ2-5, the complete variable domain reads EAGVTQSPTHLIKTRGQQATLRCSPISGHTSVYWYQQALGLGLQFLLWYDEGEERNRGNFPPRFSGRQFPNYSSELNVNALELEDSALYLCASSFLLAGVSTQETQYFGPGTRLLVL.